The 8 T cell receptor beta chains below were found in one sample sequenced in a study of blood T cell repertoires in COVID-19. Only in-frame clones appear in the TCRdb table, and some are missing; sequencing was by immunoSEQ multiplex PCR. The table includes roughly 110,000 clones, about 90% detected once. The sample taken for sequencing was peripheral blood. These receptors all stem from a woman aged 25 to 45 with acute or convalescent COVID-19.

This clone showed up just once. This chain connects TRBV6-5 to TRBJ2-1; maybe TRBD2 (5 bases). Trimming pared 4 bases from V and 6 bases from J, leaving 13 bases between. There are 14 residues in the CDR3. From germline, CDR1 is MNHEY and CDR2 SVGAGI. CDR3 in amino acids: CASSSRGGRNEQFF. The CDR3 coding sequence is TGTGCCAGCAGTTCCCGCGGCGGGCGCAATGAGCAGTTCTTC.

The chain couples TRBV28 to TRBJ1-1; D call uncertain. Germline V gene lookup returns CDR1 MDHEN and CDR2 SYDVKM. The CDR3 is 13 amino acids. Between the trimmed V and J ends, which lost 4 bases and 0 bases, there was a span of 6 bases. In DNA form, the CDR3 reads TGTGCCAGCAGTTCTCAGATGAACACTGAAGCTTTCTTT. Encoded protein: CASSSQMNTEAFF. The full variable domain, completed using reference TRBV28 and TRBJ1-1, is DVKVTQSSRYLVKRTGEKVFLECVQDMDHENMFWYRQDPGLGLRLIYFSYDVKMKEKGDIPEGYSVSREKKERFSLILESASTNQTSMYLCASSSQMNTEAFFGQGTRLTVV.

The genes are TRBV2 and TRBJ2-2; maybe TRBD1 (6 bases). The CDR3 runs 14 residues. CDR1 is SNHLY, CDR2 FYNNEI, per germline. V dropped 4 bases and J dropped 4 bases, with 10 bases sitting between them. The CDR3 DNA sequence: TGTGCCAGCAGTGTTCAGGGGCGCACCGGGGAGCTGTTTTTT. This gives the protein CASSVQGRTGELFF.

The CDR3 sequence: CASSSGPGQPQHF. CDR3 nucleotide sequence: TGTGCCAGCAGTTCAGGGCCCGGTCAGCCCCAGCATTTT. The chain combines TRBV28 with TRBJ1-5; TRBD1 might be the D (5 bases). CDR3 length: 13 residues. The germline V gene has CDR1 MDHEN and CDR2 SYDVKM. V gave up 4 bases and J gave up 6 bases, with 10 bases separating them.

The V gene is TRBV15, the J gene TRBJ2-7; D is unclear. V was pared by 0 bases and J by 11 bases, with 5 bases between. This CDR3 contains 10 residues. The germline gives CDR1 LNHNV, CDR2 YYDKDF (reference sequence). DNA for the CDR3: TGTGCCACCAGCAGAGATTCGGAGTACTTC. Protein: CATSRDSEYF.

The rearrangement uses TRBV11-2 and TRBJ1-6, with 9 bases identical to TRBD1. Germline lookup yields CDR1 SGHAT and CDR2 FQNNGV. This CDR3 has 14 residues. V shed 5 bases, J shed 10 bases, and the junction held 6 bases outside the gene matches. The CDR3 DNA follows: TGTGCCAGCAGCACCCGGACAGGGGACTCACCCCTCCACTTT. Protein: CASSTRTGDSPLHF.

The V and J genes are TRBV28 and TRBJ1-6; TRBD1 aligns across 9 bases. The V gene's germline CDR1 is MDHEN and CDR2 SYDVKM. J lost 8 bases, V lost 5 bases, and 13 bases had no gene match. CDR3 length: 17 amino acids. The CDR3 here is CASSPIRAGQGYSPLHF. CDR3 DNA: TGTGCCAGCAGTCCAATCAGGGCGGGACAGGGTTATTCACCCCTCCACTTT.

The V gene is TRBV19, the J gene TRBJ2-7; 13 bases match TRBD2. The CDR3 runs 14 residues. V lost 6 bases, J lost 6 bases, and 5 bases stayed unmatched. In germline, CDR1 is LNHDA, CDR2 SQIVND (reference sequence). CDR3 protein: CASRTSGGPGEQYF. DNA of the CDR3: TGTGCCAGTAGGACTAGCGGGGGGCCGGGCGAGCAGTACTTC.